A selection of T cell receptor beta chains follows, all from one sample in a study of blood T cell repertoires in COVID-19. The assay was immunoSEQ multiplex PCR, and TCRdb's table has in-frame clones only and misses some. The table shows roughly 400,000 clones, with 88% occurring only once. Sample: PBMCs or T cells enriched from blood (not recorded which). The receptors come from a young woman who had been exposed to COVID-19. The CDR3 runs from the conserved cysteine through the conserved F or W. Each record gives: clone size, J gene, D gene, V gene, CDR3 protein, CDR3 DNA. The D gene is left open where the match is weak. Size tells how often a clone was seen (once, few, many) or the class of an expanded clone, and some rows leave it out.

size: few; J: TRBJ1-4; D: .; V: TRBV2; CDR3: CASSRQPPLNEKLFF; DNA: TGTGCCAGCAGTCGACAGCCTCCCCTTAATGAAAAACTGTTTTTT
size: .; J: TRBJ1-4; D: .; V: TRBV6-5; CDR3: CASSYSARTNEKLFF; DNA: TGTGCCAGCAGTTACTCTGCGAGAACTAATGAAAAACTGTTTTTT
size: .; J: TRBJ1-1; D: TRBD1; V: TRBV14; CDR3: CASSPGQVTYWTEAFF; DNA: TGTGCCAGCAGCCCGGGACAGGTTACTTACTGGACTGAAGCTTTCTTT
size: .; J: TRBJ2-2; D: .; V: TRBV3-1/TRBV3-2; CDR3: CASSHWGAANTGELFF; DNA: TGTGCCAGCTCACACTGGGGAGCGGCAAACACCGGGGAGCTGTTTTTT
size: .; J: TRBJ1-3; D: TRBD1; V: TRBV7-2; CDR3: CASSPQTGGTGNTIYF; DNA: TGTGCCAGCAGCCCCCAGACAGGGGGCACTGGAAACACCATATATTTT
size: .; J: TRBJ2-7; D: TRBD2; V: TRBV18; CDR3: CASSPPMALAGSYEQYF; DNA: TGTGCCAGCTCACCACCGATGGCACTAGCGGGATCCTACGAGCAGTACTTC
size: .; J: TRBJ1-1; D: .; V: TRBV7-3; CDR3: CASSLLAVGNTEAFF; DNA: TGTGCCAGCAGCTTATTAGCAGTTGGGAACACTGAAGCTTTCTTT
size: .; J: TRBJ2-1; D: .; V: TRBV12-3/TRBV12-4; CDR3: CASSLGRNEQFF; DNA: TGTGCCAGCAGTTTGGGCCGTAATGAGCAGTTCTTC
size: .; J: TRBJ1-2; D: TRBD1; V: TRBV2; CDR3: CASSEQVTGGWMYGYTF; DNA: TGTGCCAGCAGTGAACAAGTAACAGGGGGATGGATGTATGGCTACACCTTC
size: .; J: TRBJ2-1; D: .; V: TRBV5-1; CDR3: CASSLWPGNEQFF; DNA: TGCGCCAGCAGCTTGTGGCCGGGGAATGAGCAGTTCTTC
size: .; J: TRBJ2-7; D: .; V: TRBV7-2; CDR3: CASSLLSVSSYEQYF; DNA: TGTGCCAGCAGCTTACTTTCGGTCTCATCCTACGAGCAGTACTTC
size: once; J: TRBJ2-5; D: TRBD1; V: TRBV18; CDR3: CASSPGTERSTQYF; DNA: TGTGCCAGCTCACCCGGGACAGAGAGATCGACCCAGTACTTC
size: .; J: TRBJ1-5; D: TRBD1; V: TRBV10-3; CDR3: CAISQGDSNQPQHF; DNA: TGTGCCATCAGCCAGGGGGATAGCAATCAGCCCCAGCATTTT
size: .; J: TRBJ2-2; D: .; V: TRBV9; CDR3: CASSVSGQFANTGELFF; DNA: TGTGCCAGCAGCGTAAGCGGACAGTTCGCGAACACCGGGGAGCTGTTTTTT
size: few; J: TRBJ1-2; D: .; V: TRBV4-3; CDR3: CASSQQGGYGYTF; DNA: TGCGCCAGCAGCCAGCAAGGGGGCTATGGCTACACCTTC
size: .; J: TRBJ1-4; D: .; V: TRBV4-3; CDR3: CASSQDQTAEKLFF; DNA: TGCGCCAGCAGCCAAGATCAGACAGCTGAAAAACTGTTTTTT